Reported below is one T cell receptor (beta chain). Researchers made TCR beta libraries by using iRepertoire HTBI primers and running Arm-PCR on CDR3 regions. Each CDR3 protein gets one entry after TCRdb re-called the multiplex PCR reads with MiXCR. The data show about 420,000 distinct CDR3 sequences, with less than 20% seen just once and about 25% held by the top ten. The time point is: newly diagnosed GD, antithyroid drugs for less than 3 months. There was RNA extracted from PBMCs, and the TCR library was made from it. The data are from a study of regulatory T cells in long-lasting Graves disease. In germline, CDR1 is SGHNT, CDR2 YYREEE (reference sequence). Between the trimmed V and J ends, which lost 4 bases and 0 bases, there was a span of 14 bases. CDR3 length equals 15 residues. These data also formed part of another study, on T cells in Graves' hyperthyroidism and ophthalmopathy. Per that study: A model of 13 V-J features distinguished ophthalmopathy from stable hyperthyroidism.

The receptor's source is a woman aged 18-30 years with Graves disease. The rearrangement joins TRBV5-4 to TRBJ2-7, with a possible D match to TRBD1 (6 bases). The material was peripheral blood mononuclear cells (PBMCs), obtained at new diagnosis, from a patient treated with antithyroid drugs. The DNA for the CDR3 is TGTGCCAGCAGCAACAGGGAGCAAGCCTCCTACGAGCAGTACTTC. Its translation is CASSNREQASYEQYF.